The 30 T cell receptor beta chains below were found in one sample sequenced in a study of blood T cell repertoires in COVID-19. TCRdb keeps only in-frame clones here, not all; method: immunoSEQ multiplex PCR. The data show about 210,000 clones, 70% to 90% seen once. The sequencing input was peripheral blood. The source is a young man with active or convalescent COVID-19.

The chain employs TRBV6-5 and TRBJ1-2, with a weak D call TRBD1 (5 bases). The CDR3 loop spans 15 amino acids. Germline-derived CDR1 and CDR2 are MNHEY and SVGAGI. Between the trimmed V and J ends, which lost 6 bases and 4 bases, there was a span of 18 bases. The chain's CDR3 is CASSQSGRGLYGYTF. The CDR3 coding sequence is TGTGCCAGCAGCCAATCCGGGAGGGGACTCTATGGCTACACCTTC.

The V call is TRBV19, the J call TRBJ2-5, with TRBD1 as a possible D gene (6 bases). The germline CDR1 and CDR2 sequences are LNHDA and SQIVND (reference sequence). V was clipped by 1 base and J by 5 bases, with 14 bases between them. This CDR3 spans 15 amino acids. The CDR3 loop reads CASSIAERTGETQYF. CDR3 coding DNA: TGTGCCAGTAGTATAGCGGAGCGCACAGGGGAGACCCAGTACTTC.

The J gene is TRBJ1-2, the V gene TRBV7-6; D is undetermined. The germline gives CDR1 SGHVS, CDR2 FNYEAQ. With 2 bases removed from V and 4 bases from J, the gap between germline ends came to 14 bases. The CDR3 loop spans 15 amino acids. CDR3 in DNA: TGTGCCAGCAGCTTATCGACCACTCGGGGCTATGGCTACACCTTC. Amino acid sequence: CASSLSTTRGYGYTF.

The genes are TRBV5-1 and TRBJ2-7; TRBD2 aligns across 11 bases. V gave up 4 bases and J gave up 3 bases; unmatched junction bases: 6. Germline lookup yields CDR1 SGHRS and CDR2 YFSETQ. The CDR3 runs 15 residues. The CDR3 protein is CASSPLTSGSYEQYF. The CDR3 DNA is TGCGCCAGCAGCCCACTAACTAGCGGGAGCTACGAGCAGTACTTC.

For this clone: Here the CDR3 omits its conserved ending phenylalanine or tryptophan, so a read error is the likely source. No DNA is shown, since the ends of the CDR3 on it are uncertain; the CDR3 is the one TCRdb lists. This chain joins TRBV21-1 and TRBJ1-2; the table's D call, TRBD1, has no DNA check behind it. TRBV21-1 is a known pseudogene. Both ends counted, the CDR3 spans 11 residues. The CDR3 here is CASSAAQGADG.

The chain links TRBV18 to TRBJ1-1, with 7 bases lining up with TRBD1. Per germline, CDR1 KGHSH and CDR2 LQKENI. There are 14 residues in the CDR3. Germline trimming cut 3 bases from V and 4 bases from J; bases unmatched to any gene: 5. In DNA, the CDR3 is TGTGCCAGCTCACCGACAGGGTTCGGCACTGAAGCTTTCTTT. It yields the protein CASSPTGFGTEAFF.

The chain is built from TRBV5-1 and TRBJ2-7; D is perhaps TRBD1 (6 bases). The CDR3 runs 19 residues. CDR1 and CDR2 from the germline V gene are SGHRS and YFSETQ. V gave up 0 bases and J gave up 0 bases, with 22 bases separating them. CDR3 nucleotide sequence: TGCGCCAGCAGCTTGGTATTTCGTTCCGCAGGGGTCATCTCCTACGAGCAGTACTTC. The encoded protein is CASSLVFRSAGVISYEQYF. Drawing the rest from reference TRBV5-1 and TRBJ2-7, the complete variable domain is KAGVTQTPRYLIKTRGQQVTLSCSPISGHRSVSWYQQTPGQGLQFLFEYFSETQRNKGNFPGRFSGRQFSNSRSEMNVSTLELGDSALYLCASSLVFRSAGVISYEQYFGPGTRLTVT.

This sequence joins TRBV5-1 and TRBJ2-5; 7 nucleotides match TRBD2. Germline V CDR1 and CDR2: SGHRS, YFSETQ. The V segment lost 3 bases and the J segment 5 bases; nucleotides outside the gene matches: 16. CDR3 length: 17 residues. CDR3 sequence reads: CASSSTIPGLRQETQYF. CDR3 sequence (DNA): TGCGCCAGCAGCTCGACGATACCGGGACTAAGACAGGAGACCCAGTACTTC.

The chain uses TRBV18 and TRBJ2-6; 9 nucleotides agree with TRBD1. The germline CDR1 and CDR2 sequences are KGHSH and LQKENI. The V gene end was trimmed by 3 bases and the J gene end by 2 bases; junction bases not matched to a gene: 5. The CDR3 has 17 amino acids. The CDR3 bases are TGTGCCAGCTCACCCGGACAGGGGAAAGCTGGGGCCAACGTCCTGACTTTC. This translates into CASSPGQGKAGANVLTF.

This clone was observed a single time. This rearrangement joins TRBV3-1 (or the pseudogene TRBV3-2) to TRBJ2-2, with 9 nucleotides matching TRBD1. CDR1 LGHDT and CDR2 YNNKEL come from the germline V gene (reference sequence). Germline trimming cut 2 bases from V and 0 bases from J; bases unmatched to any gene: 1. The CDR3 extends over 16 amino acids. CDR3 sequence: CASSQTGGANTGELFF. The CDR3 DNA follows: TGTGCCAGCAGCCAAACAGGGGGCGCGAACACCGGGGAGCTGTTTTTT.

The chain recombines TRBV25-1 with TRBJ2-7; TRBD2 might be the D (6 bases). The CDR3 contains 15 residues. Between the trimmed V and J ends, which lost 6 bases and 2 bases, there was a span of 17 bases. CDR1 and CDR2 from the germline V gene are MGHDK and SYGVNS. The CDR3 DNA is TGTGCCAGCAGCGCTGGGGGACTCCCAGCCTACGAGCAGTACTTC. This gives the protein CASSAGGLPAYEQYF.

V usage is TRBV7-2 and J usage is TRBJ2-3; the match to TRBD2 covers 10 bases. V gave up 0 bases and J gave up 3 bases; unmatched junction bases: 15. The germline V gene has CDR1 SGHTA and CDR2 FQGNSA. The CDR3 length is 20 residues. The CDR3 region is CASSLAPQGASGGGTDTQYF. The CDR3 coding sequence is TGTGCCAGCAGCTTAGCGCCTCAGGGGGCTAGCGGGGGTGGGACAGATACGCAGTATTTT.

The J gene is TRBJ2-7, the V gene TRBV3-1 (or the pseudogene TRBV3-2), with 7 bases aligning to TRBD2. The CDR3 runs to 16 residues. V trimming: 0 bases; J trimming: 6 bases; junction bases outside the gene matches: 11. Germline V CDR1 and CDR2: LGHDT, YNNKEL (reference sequence). The CDR3 bases are TGTGCCAGCAGCCAAGATCTTGTACTCAGGGAGGGCGAGCAGTACTTC. This sequence encodes CASSQDLVLREGEQYF.

This chain joins TRBV5-1 and TRBJ2-3, with TRBD2 matching over 8 bases. The V gene end was trimmed by 2 bases and the J gene end by 0 bases; junction bases not matched to a gene: 8. The CDR3 loop spans 17 amino acids. The germline gives CDR1 SGHRS, CDR2 YFSETQ. The DNA of the CDR3 is TGCGCCAGCAGCTTCCAAAGCGGGAGACAGAGCACAGATACGCAGTATTTT. Translated: CASSFQSGRQSTDTQYF.

V is TRBV6-2 or TRBV6-3 and J is TRBJ2-5; maybe TRBD1 (5 bases). With 2 bases removed from V and 4 bases from J, the gap between germline ends came to 11 bases. This CDR3 contains 14 residues. Per the germline V gene, CDR1 is MNHEY and CDR2 is SVGEGT. CDR3 coding DNA: TGTGCCAGCAGTTACAGCAGGGTGGGAGAGACCCAGTACTTC. Its translation is CASSYSRVGETQYF.

In nucleotides, the CDR3 is TGTGCCAGCAGCTTAGAATCGTCGGTGGGACAAAACACCGGGGAGCTGTTTTTT. Its protein is CASSLESSVGQNTGELFF. The V call is TRBV7-6, the J call TRBJ2-2; D is perhaps TRBD1 (6 bases). The CDR3 consists of 18 residues. CDR1 and CDR2 (germline): SGHVS, FNYEAQ. Trimming pared 1 base from V and 2 bases from J, leaving 17 bases between.

This chain's CDR3 is CASRVTSVSYNEQFF. CDR3 in DNA: TGTGCCAGCAGGGTGACTAGCGTTTCCTACAATGAGCAGTTCTTC. The chain links TRBV2 to TRBJ2-1, with 8 bases aligning to TRBD2. J lost 1 base, V lost 6 bases, and 5 bases had no gene match. CDR1 is SNHLY and CDR2 is FYNNEI in the germline V gene. The CDR3 spans 15 residues.

The V call is TRBV10-3, the J call TRBJ2-2; 10 positions match TRBD2. CDR1 and CDR2 from the germline V gene are ENHRY and SYGVKD. This CDR3 has 18 amino acids. The V and J ends lost 6 bases and 6 bases, in that order; junction bases with no gene match: 16. The CDR3 DNA sequence: TGTGCCATCAGCCACGGACTAGCGGCAACGGGTTCCGCCGGGGAGCTGTTTTTT. Translated, it gives CAISHGLAATGSAGELFF.

The CDR3 is CASSPTGSWEQYF. CDR3 nucleotide sequence: TGTGCCAGCAGCCCGACAGGTTCCTGGGAGCAGTACTTC. The genes are TRBV7-9 and TRBJ2-7, with D perhaps TRBD1 (6 bases). Germline loops: CDR1 SEHNR, CDR2 FQNEAQ (reference sequence). Trimming removed 5 bases from V and 7 bases from J, with 15 bases in between. The CDR3 totals 13 residues.

The V gene is TRBV23-1, the J gene TRBJ1-5, with D unresolved. TRBV23-1 belongs to the ORF category, with a function that is uncertain. The CDR3 is 15 amino acids. V was clipped by 0 bases and J by 7 bases, with 13 bases between them. The CDR3 DNA follows: TGCGCCAGCAGTCAATCTGGTGGGTATAGCCAGCCCCAGCATTTT. Protein: CASSQSGGYSQPQHF.

The rearrangement links TRBV6-6 to TRBJ2-4, with a tentative D call TRBD2 (6 bases). Trimming pared 6 bases from V and 8 bases from J, leaving 14 bases between. This CDR3 comprises 13 residues. Germline V gene data show CDR1 as MNHNY and CDR2 as SVGAGI (reference sequence). This chain's CDR3 is CASRPTSLDIQYF. For the CDR3, the DNA is TGTGCCAGCAGGCCGACTAGTTTAGACATTCAGTACTTC.

This chain links TRBV9 with TRBJ2-2; 8 nucleotides align to TRBD2. Germline CDR1 and CDR2: SGDLS and YYNGEE. J was trimmed by 1 base and V by 0 bases; bases with no gene match: 2. The CDR3 has 16 residues. The CDR3 DNA follows: TGTGCCAGCAGCGTAGCGGCGGGAGGGAACACCGGGGAGCTGTTTTTT. Amino acid sequence: CASSVAAGGNTGELFF.

This chain uses TRBV5-5 with TRBJ1-1; D unresolved. Germline V CDR1 and CDR2: SGHKS, YYEKEE (reference sequence). V was clipped by 3 bases and J by 3 bases, with 6 bases between them. This CDR3 region has 12 residues. CDR3 in amino acids: CASSSEYTEAFF. CDR3 bases: TGTGCCAGCAGCTCAGAATACACTGAAGCTTTCTTT.

The chain uses TRBV19 and TRBJ1-1; D unclear. The CDR3 has 11 residues. Germline CDR1 and CDR2: LNHDA and SQIVND (reference sequence). V gave up 10 bases and J gave up 0 bases, with 6 bases separating them. Here the CDR3 reads CATYMNTEAFF. The CDR3 DNA follows: TGTGCCACTTATATGAACACTGAAGCTTTCTTT.

This chain connects TRBV9 to TRBJ1-1, with TRBD1 matching 7 bases. V gave up 0 bases and J gave up 0 bases; unmatched junction bases: 8. The germline gives CDR1 SGDLS, CDR2 YYNGEE. CDR3 length: 17 residues. The CDR3 region is CASSVDLPGGMNTEAFF. The CDR3 bases are TGTGCCAGCAGCGTAGATTTGCCAGGGGGGATGAACACTGAAGCTTTCTTT.

This clone was seen once. This chain connects TRBV10-3 to TRBJ1-6, with no clear D. Trimming took 3 bases from V and 2 from J, leaving 14 bases between them. The CDR3 sequence is 17 residues long. CDR1 ENHRY and CDR2 SYGVKD come from the germline V gene. This CDR3 is CAISETPGTTYNSPLHF. As DNA, the CDR3 is TGTGCCATCAGTGAAACCCCGGGAACCACCTATAATTCACCCCTCCACTTT.

V usage is TRBV12-3 or TRBV12-4 and J usage is TRBJ1-5, with 8 bases that match TRBD1. The J segment lost 4 bases and the V segment lost 7 bases, leaving 3 bases of the junction unmatched. The CDR3 consists of 13 residues. The CDR3 DNA is TGTGCCAGCACCCGACAGGGGAATCAGCCCCAGCATTTT. This encodes CASTRQGNQPQHF.

The chain recombines TRBV6-1 with TRBJ2-1; 12 positions agree with TRBD2. Germline values: CDR1 MNHNS, CDR2 SASEGT. J was trimmed by 8 bases and V by 3 bases; bases with no gene match: 8. The CDR3 extends over 16 amino acids. DNA of the CDR3: TGTGCCAGCAGTGATACCCTAGCGGGAGGGTTCGATGAGCAGTTCTTC. The encoded protein is CASSDTLAGGFDEQFF.

This chain links TRBV28 with TRBJ1-1; D unclear. The CDR3 contains 13 residues. Trimming cost V 11 bases and J 0 bases, with 13 bases left between them. From germline, CDR1 is MDHEN and CDR2 SYDVKM. CDR3 residues: CAGRTGMNTEAFF. CDR3 DNA: TGTGCCGGAAGGACGGGAATGAACACTGAAGCTTTCTTT.

The V gene is TRBV27, the J gene TRBJ2-1; 10 nucleotides match TRBD2. The germline V gene has CDR1 MNHEY and CDR2 SMNVEV (reference sequence). The V segment lost 2 bases and the J segment 2 bases; nucleotides outside the gene matches: 3. The CDR3 is 16 amino acids. The CDR3 DNA reads TGTGCCAGCAGTTTAATAGCGGGAGGTACCTACAATGAGCAGTTCTTC. It yields the protein CASSLIAGGTYNEQFF.